Included here is one TCR beta chain sequence, with context. Antigen specificity is unknown. This entry comes from a study of shared clonotypes between healthy human individuals. Across the whole study: Ranging from 18 to 49 in age, donors were two women and a few men.

Findings of the study overall: There were few donors, and this limited the genetic and exposure-history diversity represented.

The table came from immunoSEQ multiplex PCR; TCRdb's copy has only in-frame clones and leaves some out. The data contain about 2.4 million clones, roughly 92% of them singletons. The source is a man between 18 and 29 years old in good health. The sample comprised naive CD4+ T cells sorted from blood. As to subset: CD45RA+ positively selected.

CDR3 amino acids: CASSKEHRGANVLTF. Here the CDR3 DNA reads TGTGCCAGTAGTAAGGAACATCGGGGGGCCAACGTCCTGACTTTC. V usage is TRBV19 and J usage is TRBJ2-6, with D uncertain. CDR1 LNHDA and CDR2 SQIVND come from the germline V gene (reference sequence). V was clipped by 4 bases and J by 4 bases, with 11 bases between them. The CDR3 extends over 15 amino acids. Based on the CDR3 plus reference TRBV19 and TRBJ2-6, the full variable domain is DGGITQSPKYLFRKEGQNVTLSCEQNLNHDAMYWYRQDPGQGLRLIYYSQIVNDFQKGDIAEGYSVSREKKESFPLTVTSAQKNPTAFYLCASSKEHRGANVLTFGAGSRLTVL.